A single sample gave rise to the 25 T cell receptor beta chains below, sequenced in a study of CD8+CD57+ T cells in acquired aplastic anemia. Genomic DNA acted as the template from which TCR beta VDJ combination and CDR3 sequence profiling were carried out. TCRdb itself ran the reads through MiXCR, one entry per CDR3 protein. The table lists more than 250,000 distinct CDR3 sequences, roughly 50% of them singletons. The sample consisted of sorted CD4+, CD8+, or CD8+CD57+ T cells (not recorded which) from PBMCs. Source of these receptors: a human donor with severe aplastic anemia or a healthy control (not recorded which).

The genes are TRBV7-3 and TRBJ1-4, with 8 positions matching TRBD1. Germline loops: CDR1 SGHTA, CDR2 FQGTGA. Trimming at V came to 3 bases and at J to 2 bases, leaving 2 bases not matched to a gene. This CDR3 has 15 amino acids. CDR3 residues: CASSFQGATNEKLFF. The CDR3 region has the DNA TGTGCCAGCAGCTTCCAGGGGGCTACTAATGAAAAACTGTTTTTT.

This clonotype was observed many times. V gene TRBV12-3 or TRBV12-4 combines with J gene TRBJ2-3; 12 bases fit TRBD2. Trimming took 6 bases from V and 2 from J; bases not matched to a gene: 6. The CDR3 is 16 amino acids. The CDR3 DNA sequence: TGTGCCAGCAGCCAGAGACTAGCGGGGGTCACAGATACGCAGTATTTT. Its translation: CASSQRLAGVTDTQYF.

The genes are TRBV29-1 and TRBJ1-2; unclear D gene. The V end lost 0 bases, the J end lost 2 bases, and 13 bases lay between the germline ends. The germline V gene has CDR1 SQVTM and CDR2 ANQGSEA. This CDR3 is built from 15 residues. The CDR3 protein is CSVEDRDSVNYGYTF. DNA of the CDR3: TGCAGCGTTGAAGATAGGGATAGTGTAAACTATGGCTACACCTTC. Full variable domain (missing parts from reference TRBV29-1 and TRBJ1-2): SAVISQKPSRDICQRGTSLTIQCQVDSQVTMMFWYRQQPGQSLTLIATANQGSEATYESGFVIDKFPISRPNLTFSTLTVSNMSPEDSSIYLCSVEDRDSVNYGYTFGSGTRLTVV.

The chain is built from TRBV10-3 and TRBJ2-5; D is uncertain. This CDR3 region has 14 residues. The germline V and J ends were trimmed by 2 bases and 1 base, with 8 bases remaining between them. The V gene's germline CDR1 is ENHRY and CDR2 SYGVKD. The CDR3 sequence is CAISEPGSQETQYF. The CDR3 region has the DNA TGTGCCATCAGTGAGCCGGGCAGCCAAGAGACCCAGTACTTC.

This sequence joins TRBV20-1 and TRBJ1-2; D gene ambiguous. Germline CDR1 is DFQATT and CDR2 is SNEGSKA (reference sequence). Trimming took off 1 base at V and 0 bases at J, with 9 bases between the two ends. The CDR3 loop spans 14 amino acids. CDR3 protein: CSARVRTPNYGYTF. For the CDR3, the DNA is TGCAGTGCTAGAGTAAGAACTCCTAACTATGGCTACACCTTC.

The chain carries TRBV7-8 and TRBJ2-7; 8 nucleotides line up with TRBD1. This CDR3 comprises 13 residues. V lost 5 bases and J lost 5; bases outside the gene matches: 5. From germline, CDR1 is SGHVS and CDR2 FQNEAQ. CDR3 sequence: CASSQGQGHEQYF. CDR3 DNA: TGTGCCAGCAGCCAAGGACAGGGCCACGAGCAGTACTTC. The full variable domain, its missing parts supplied by reference TRBV7-8 and TRBJ2-7, is GAGVSQSPRYKVAKRGQDVALRCDPISGHVSLFWYQQALGQGPEFLTYFQNEAQLDKSGLPSDRFFAERPEGSVSTLKIQRTQQEDSAVYLCASSQGQGHEQYFGPGTRLTVT.

Ten or more counts support this clonotype. The rearrangement links TRBV7-3 to TRBJ2-3, with D tentatively TRBD2 (6 bases). V lost 3 bases and J 2 bases, leaving 9 bases between the germline ends. The germline V gene encodes CDR1 SGHTA and CDR2 FQGTGA. The CDR3 runs to 14 residues. The CDR3: CASSFSGNTDTQYF. CDR3 coding DNA: TGTGCCAGCAGCTTTAGCGGTAACACAGATACGCAGTATTTT.

V usage is TRBV5-4 and J usage is TRBJ1-1; possible D gene TRBD1, 5 bases. The CDR3 has 15 amino acids. V was cut by 7 bases and J by 1 base, with 17 bases left in between. Germline-derived CDR1 and CDR2 are SGHNT and YYREEE (reference sequence). CDR3: CASELGRRGNTEAFF. The CDR3 DNA follows: TGTGCCAGCGAGTTGGGACGTAGGGGGAACACTGAAGCTTTCTTT.

On this clonotype: The missing conserved phenylalanine or tryptophan at the end of this CDR3 makes a read error likely. The DNA is left out, because the CDR3 cannot be placed on it with certainty; the CDR3 is given as TCRdb lists it. This chain connects TRBV2 to TRBJ1-6. CDR1 and CDR2 (germline): SNHLY, FYNNEI. From its first to its last residue, the CDR3 has 15 amino acids. CDR3 region: CASSEMGFQGSPPHS.

The table lists this clonotype with many counts. The genes are TRBV7-6 and TRBJ1-2; perhaps TRBD1 as D (5 bases). The CDR3 sequence is 14 residues long. V was trimmed by 0 bases and J by 7 bases, leaving 12 bases between them. The germline gives CDR1 SGHVS, CDR2 FNYEAQ. Here the CDR3 reads CASSLAGEVFGYTF. The CDR3 DNA is TGTGCCAGCAGCTTAGCGGGGGAGGTCTTTGGCTACACCTTC.

In its sample, this clonotype was seen a few times. The rearrangement links TRBV20-1 to TRBJ2-1; possibly TRBD1 or TRBD2 for D (5 bases each). CDR3 size: 13 residues. CDR1 DFQATT and CDR2 SNEGSKA come from the germline V gene (reference sequence). Deletions cut 3 bases from V and 3 bases from J, with 9 bases between. CDR3 residues: CSARWGIYNEQFF. In DNA form, the CDR3 reads TGCAGTGCTAGGTGGGGGATCTACAATGAGCAGTTCTTC.

The CDR3 protein is CASSHQAGMDEQYF. The CDR3 region has the DNA TGTGCCAGCAGCCATCAGGCCGGTATGGACGAGCAGTACTTC. The rearrangement uses TRBV9 and TRBJ2-7; D unresolved. V was pared by 4 bases and J by 5 bases, with 16 bases between. The CDR3 is 14 residues long. Germline CDR1 SGDLS, CDR2 YYNGEE.

The V call is TRBV5-1, the J call TRBJ1-3, with 7 positions matching TRBD1. This CDR3 comprises 17 residues. J was trimmed by 4 bases and V by 0 bases; bases with no gene match: 10. Per germline, CDR1 SGHRS and CDR2 YFSETQ. CDR3 coding DNA: TGCGCCAGCAGCTTGGATGGGTGGACAGGCGCCGGAAACACCATATATTTT. Amino acid sequence: CASSLDGWTGAGNTIYF. Full variable domain (missing parts from reference TRBV5-1 and TRBJ1-3): KAGVTQTPRYLIKTRGQQVTLSCSPISGHRSVSWYQQTPGQGLQFLFEYFSETQRNKGNFPGRFSGRQFSNSRSEMNVSTLELGDSALYLCASSLDGWTGAGNTIYFGEGSWLTVV.

J is TRBJ2-1 and V is TRBV10-3; no reliable D call. V dropped 1 base and J dropped 4 bases, with 5 bases sitting between them. Per germline, CDR1 ENHRY and CDR2 SYGVKD. The CDR3 contains 13 residues. The CDR3 loop reads CAISEYSYNEQFF. CDR3 DNA: TGTGCCATCAGTGAGTACAGTTACAATGAGCAGTTCTTC.

The V and J genes are TRBV11-3 and TRBJ2-7; TRBD1 is a possible D gene (6 bases). V was shortened by 1 base and J by 6 bases, with 10 bases between the two germline ends. CDR3 length: 13 amino acids. CDR1 and CDR2 (germline): SGHNT, YENEEA. CDR3 amino acids: CASSLAAGAEQYF. The CDR3 nucleotides read TGTGCCAGCAGCTTAGCGGCAGGGGCCGAGCAGTACTTC.

This chain links TRBV9 with TRBJ2-1, with 7 bases fitting TRBD2. CDR3 length: 17 residues. V was clipped by 4 bases and J by 2 bases; unmatched bases: 12. Germline-derived CDR1 and CDR2 are SGDLS and YYNGEE. CDR3 coding DNA: TGTGCCAGCAGCCCCACGAAAAGCGGGGTCCCCTACAATGAGCAGTTCTTC. Its protein is CASSPTKSGVPYNEQFF.

This chain joins TRBV11-2 and TRBJ2-7; D is ambiguous. The V gene's germline CDR1 is SGHAT and CDR2 FQNNGV. Between the trimmed V and J ends, which lost 6 bases and 6 bases, there was a span of 9 bases. The CDR3 runs to 11 residues. This CDR3 is CASSFRAEQYF. The CDR3 region has the DNA TGTGCCAGCAGTTTCCGGGCCGAGCAGTACTTC.

The V call is TRBV7-2, the J call TRBJ2-7; no definite D call. The V and J ends lost 5 bases and 7 bases respectively, with 15 bases between them. The CDR3 contains 13 residues. Germline-derived CDR1 and CDR2 are SGHTA and FQGNSA. The CDR3 reads CASSRWSRNEQYF. As DNA, the CDR3 is TGTGCCAGCAGCCGCTGGAGTAGGAATGAGCAGTACTTC.

This clonotype was recorded many times. The rearrangement uses TRBV12-5 and TRBJ1-5; D is possibly TRBD1 (5 bases). Looked up from germline, CDR1 is LGHNT and CDR2 is FRNRAP. The CDR3 totals 19 residues. Trimming left V 1 base short and J 0 bases short, with 19 bases between. CDR3 residues: CASGLERQGGRYSNQPQHF. The CDR3 bases are TGTGCTAGTGGTTTGGAACGCCAGGGAGGGAGGTATAGCAATCAGCCCCAGCATTTT.

The rearrangement joins TRBV7-9 to TRBJ2-7, with D unresolved. Germline V gene data show CDR1 as SEHNR and CDR2 as FQNEAQ (reference sequence). V dropped 5 bases and J dropped 5 bases, with 16 bases sitting between them. The CDR3 is 14 amino acids. CDR3 amino acids: CASSTFERGDEQYF. Written as DNA, the CDR3 is TGTGCCAGCAGCACCTTCGAGAGAGGCGACGAGCAGTACTTC.

This clonotype was seen a few times. The chain combines TRBV5-1 with TRBJ2-1; the match to TRBD1 covers 9 bases. The ends lost 0 bases at V and 8 bases at J; junction bases unmatched: 6. Germline-derived CDR1 and CDR2 are SGHRS and YFSETQ. This CDR3 region has 15 residues. The CDR3 nucleotides are TGCGCCAGCAGCTTGGCGGGACAGGGTACCGATGAGCAGTTCTTC. Translation: CASSLAGQGTDEQFF. The full variable domain, with the rest looked up from reference TRBV5-1 and TRBJ2-1, is KAGVTQTPRYLIKTRGQQVTLSCSPISGHRSVSWYQQTPGQGLQFLFEYFSETQRNKGNFPGRFSGRQFSNSRSEMNVSTLELGDSALYLCASSLAGQGTDEQFFGPGTRLTVL.

This clonotype was seen many times. The chain employs TRBV7-3 and TRBJ2-5; TRBD2 matches 12 bases. Germline V gene lookup returns CDR1 SGHTA and CDR2 FQGTGA. V lost 5 bases and J lost 7; bases outside the gene matches: 11. This CDR3 has 16 residues. CDR3 loop: CASSPSGGAANPTQYF. The CDR3 DNA sequence: TGTGCCAGCAGCCCTAGCGGGGGGGCAGCTAACCCGACCCAGTACTTC.

This clonotype was observed a few times. The rearrangement uses TRBV7-6 and TRBJ2-5, with no clear D. With 1 base removed from V and 4 bases from J, the gap between germline ends came to 13 bases. This CDR3 is built from 15 residues. CDR1 is SGHVS and CDR2 is FNYEAQ in the germline V gene. The CDR3 spells CASSLEAGSGETQYF. CDR3 sequence (DNA): TGTGCCAGCAGCTTAGAGGCCGGGTCGGGAGAGACCCAGTACTTC.

This clonotype was seen ten or more times. The V gene is TRBV27, the J gene TRBJ2-2; TRBD1 is a possible D gene (5 bases). V was trimmed by 7 bases and J by 1 base, leaving 7 bases between them. Germline CDR1 is MNHEY and CDR2 is SMNVEV (reference sequence). This CDR3 region has 13 residues. CDR3 sequence: CASTQGNTGELFF. In DNA, the CDR3 is TGTGCCAGCACGCAGGGGAACACCGGGGAGCTGTTTTTT.

The chain recombines TRBV20-1 with TRBJ1-1; 7 positions match TRBD1. CDR3 size: 13 residues. Trimming took 8 bases from V and 1 from J; bases not matched to a gene: 7. Looked up from germline, CDR1 is DFQATT and CDR2 is SNEGSKA (reference sequence). The CDR3 loop reads CSRKGTENTEAFF. Here the CDR3 DNA reads TGCAGTCGAAAGGGGACAGAGAACACTGAAGCTTTCTTT.